The 9 T cell receptor beta chains given below trace back to one sample, sequenced in a study of blood T cell repertoires in COVID-19. TCRdb's table, derived via immunoSEQ multiplex PCR, lists solely in-frame clones and lacks some. The sample holds about 370,000 clones, 80% to 90% seen once. Material for sequencing was PBMCs or T cells enriched from blood (not recorded which). These receptors originate from a young man who had recovered from COVID-19.

The rearrangement joins TRBV7-2 to TRBJ2-7, with TRBD1 matching 9 bases. This CDR3 contains 15 residues. J lost 2 bases, V lost 6 bases, and 8 bases had no gene match. Germline CDR1 is SGHTA and CDR2 is FQGNSA. CDR3 sequence: CASSRGGTGPYEQYF. In DNA form, the CDR3 reads TGTGCCAGCAGTCGTGGGGGGACAGGGCCCTACGAGCAGTACTTC.

The genes are TRBV28 and TRBJ2-1, with 10 positions matching TRBD2. The CDR3 contains 16 residues. Trimming took 3 bases from V and 1 from J; bases not matched to a gene: 3. CDR1 is MDHEN and CDR2 is SYDVKM in the germline V gene. CDR3 sequence (DNA): TGTGCCAGCAGTTTGGAGGGACTAGCGTCCTACAATGAGCAGTTCTTC. Translation gives CASSLEGLASYNEQFF.

This clone appeared once. V usage is TRBV3-1 (or the pseudogene TRBV3-2) and J usage is TRBJ1-2, with D tentatively TRBD1 (6 bases). The germline V gene encodes CDR1 LGHDT and CDR2 YNNKEL (reference sequence). Trimming left V 4 bases short and J 8 bases short, with 17 bases between. The CDR3 loop spans 14 amino acids. The CDR3 DNA reads as TGTGCCAGCAGCCTTAGACAGGACGGAAGGGGCTACACCTTC. Its translation: CASSLRQDGRGYTF.

The J gene is TRBJ2-7, the V gene TRBV10-2; possibly TRBD1 for D (6 bases). This CDR3 is built from 14 residues. With 8 bases removed from V and 0 bases from J, the gap between germline ends came to 14 bases. From germline, CDR1 is WSHSY and CDR2 SAAADI. The CDR3, as DNA: TGCGCCAGCCATAACAGGGCCAGCTCCTACGAGCAGTACTTC. This encodes CASHNRASSYEQYF.

CDR3 sequence (DNA): TGTGCCAGCAGCTTAAAGGCTGGAGGGCTTACAGATACGCAGTATTTT. Translation gives CASSLKAGGLTDTQYF. This chain connects TRBV7-9 to TRBJ2-3; tentatively, D is TRBD2 (6 bases). Germline CDR1 is SEHNR and CDR2 is FQNEAQ (reference sequence). V dropped 2 bases and J dropped 3 bases, with 15 bases sitting between them. The CDR3 extends over 16 amino acids.

This clone was recorded a few times. The chain is built from TRBV3-1 (or the pseudogene TRBV3-2) and TRBJ2-5, with TRBD2 matching over 12 bases. Germline CDR1 and CDR2: LGHDT and YNNKEL (reference sequence). With V trimmed by 4 bases and J by 4 bases, 13 bases remained unmatched. The CDR3 has 18 amino acids. The DNA of the CDR3 is TGTGCCAGCAGCCGAGGGATCGGGACTAGCGGGTCGGGAGAGACCCAGTACTTC. Protein product: CASSRGIGTSGSGETQYF.

CDR3 loop: CASSYSIAADTQYF. CDR3 coding DNA: TGTGCCAGCAGTTACTCAATAGCGGCAGATACGCAGTATTTT. This chain connects TRBV6-5 to TRBJ2-3; D might be TRBD2 (6 bases). The CDR3 has 14 amino acids. Trimming took 0 bases from V and 4 from J, leaving 8 bases between them. Germline values: CDR1 MNHEY, CDR2 SVGAGI.

This clone showed up just once. The chain couples TRBV24-1 to TRBJ2-2; D gene uncertain. The germline CDR1 and CDR2 sequences are KGHDR and SFDVKD. The CDR3 runs 14 residues. Trimming took off 9 bases at V and 4 bases at J, with 14 bases between the two ends. CDR3: CATSAASTTGELFF. The DNA for the CDR3 is TGTGCCACCTCCGCGGCAAGTACCACCGGGGAGCTGTTTTTT.

The V call is TRBV18, the J call TRBJ1-2; D gene ambiguous. The CDR3 runs 14 residues. The germline V gene has CDR1 KGHSH and CDR2 LQKENI. V was clipped by 2 bases and J by 3 bases, with 10 bases between them. CDR3 in amino acids: CASSPVEADYGYTF. The CDR3 nucleotides are TGTGCCAGCTCACCAGTGGAGGCGGACTATGGCTACACCTTC.